Presented here are 9 T cell receptor beta chains from one specimen sequenced in a study of blood T cell repertoires in COVID-19. Produced via immunoSEQ multiplex PCR; TCRdb's table is partial and in-frame only. The repertoire includes some 150,000 clones, roughly 79% of them detected once, and approximately 9.2% sits in the top ten. Sequencing was performed on peripheral blood. These receptors all stem from a human donor with acute or convalescent COVID-19. The donor label of this sample is uncertain.

Here the CDR3 reads CASSLRDTSYEQYF. The DNA for the CDR3 is TGTGCCAGTAGTTTGAGGGACACCTCCTACGAGCAGTACTTC. The chain recombines TRBV19 with TRBJ2-7, with D possibly TRBD1 on 6 matching bases. The CDR3 has 14 amino acids. V gave up 5 bases and J gave up 0 bases, with 11 bases separating them. In germline, CDR1 is LNHDA, CDR2 SQIVND (reference sequence).

The CDR3 DNA reads as TGTGCCATCGGGAAGGAGGCAGCGAACACTGAAGCTTTCTTT. Protein product: CAIGKEAANTEAFF. The rearrangement joins TRBV10-3 to TRBJ1-1; D uncertain. This CDR3 is 14 amino acids long. CDR1 is ENHRY and CDR2 is SYGVKD in the germline V gene. Trimming cost V 8 bases and J 1 base, with 14 bases left between them.

J is TRBJ1-6 and V is TRBV2; D possibly corresponds to TRBD1 (5 bases). CDR1 and CDR2 (germline): SNHLY, FYNNEI. Deletions cut 8 bases from V and 9 bases from J, with 17 bases between. This CDR3 comprises 14 residues. The DNA for the CDR3 is TGTGCCAGCTTCGCGGGGCCTGTAGGTTCACCCCTCCACTTT. As protein: CASFAGPVGSPLHF.

V is TRBV19 and J is TRBJ1-1; TRBD1 matches at 8 bases. Germline V gives CDR1 LNHDA, CDR2 SQIVND (reference sequence). This CDR3 region has 13 residues. Trimming removed 6 bases from V and 2 bases from J; junction bases left unmatched: 2. CDR3 amino acids: CASRGQANTEAFF. In nucleotides, the CDR3 is TGTGCCAGTAGGGGACAGGCCAACACTGAAGCTTTCTTT.

This rearrangement joins TRBV27 to TRBJ2-3, with D maybe TRBD2 (5 bases). The length of the CDR3 is 16 residues. V dropped 5 bases and J dropped 3 bases, with 18 bases sitting between them. Germline V lookup: CDR1 MNHEY, CDR2 SMNVEV (reference sequence). DNA for the CDR3: TGTGCCAGCAGTCCAGGTCGGGGTTTTAAAACAGATACGCAGTATTTT. It encodes CASSPGRGFKTDTQYF.

V and J are TRBV3-1 (or the pseudogene TRBV3-2) and TRBJ1-2; 7 bases align to TRBD1. The CDR3 spans 14 residues. Per germline, CDR1 LGHDT and CDR2 YNNKEL (reference sequence). J gave up 8 bases and V 2 bases, and 8 bases lay outside the gene matches. As DNA, the CDR3 is TGTGCCAGCAGCCAATGGGACAGACGGATGGGCTACACCTTC. Amino acid sequence: CASSQWDRRMGYTF.

The rearrangement joins TRBV2 to TRBJ1-1; 10 nucleotides align to TRBD1. The ends lost 7 bases at V and 1 base at J; junction bases unmatched: 3. The CDR3 runs 14 residues. Looked up from germline, CDR1 is SNHLY and CDR2 is FYNNEI. CDR3 nucleotides: TGTGCCAGCATGGACAGGGGGGGGAACACTGAAGCTTTCTTT. As protein: CASMDRGGNTEAFF.

This chain joins TRBV6-5 and TRBJ2-7, with a tentative D call TRBD1 (5 bases). Trimming pared 5 bases from V and 4 bases from J, leaving 12 bases between. Germline V gene sequence: CDR1 MNHEY, CDR2 SVGAGI. This CDR3 is built from 13 residues. CDR3 sequence: CASSLTARYEQYF. The CDR3 DNA reads as TGTGCCAGCAGTCTGACAGCCCGATACGAGCAGTACTTC.

The rearrangement links TRBV7-9 to TRBJ2-3; the match to TRBD2 covers 9 bases. V shed 5 bases, J shed 2 bases, and the junction held 2 bases outside the gene matches. Germline CDR1 is SEHNR and CDR2 is FQNEAQ (reference sequence). The CDR3 loop spans 14 amino acids. CDR3 protein: CASSPSGDTDTQYF. DNA of the CDR3: TGTGCCAGCAGCCCTAGCGGGGACACAGATACGCAGTATTTT.